This passage covers 27 T cell receptor beta chains from one sample sequenced in a study of blood T cell repertoires in COVID-19. Only in-frame clones appear in the TCRdb table, and some are missing; sequencing was by immunoSEQ multiplex PCR. Here the sample spans under 150,000 clones, about 88% being singletons. The specimen was peripheral blood. The receptors derive from a man between 45 and 60 years old with active or convalescent COVID-19.

This rearrangement joins TRBV7-2 to TRBJ2-5, with 7 bases aligning to TRBD2. Germline CDR1 is SGHTA and CDR2 is FQGNSA. The CDR3 totals 15 residues. The J segment lost 7 bases and the V segment lost 1 base, leaving 9 bases of the junction unmatched. The CDR3 reads CASSLGAREIGTQYF. Written as DNA, the CDR3 is TGTGCCAGCAGCTTAGGCGCGCGGGAGATTGGGACCCAGTACTTC.

The chain uses TRBV29-1 and TRBJ1-1; no clear D gene. The CDR3 consists of 13 residues. The V end was cut by 4 bases, the J end by 1 base, with 10 bases between. CDR1 is SQVTM and CDR2 is ANQGSEA in the germline V gene. The CDR3 coding sequence is TGCAGCGTTGTGAGGAGAGCGAACACTGAAGCTTTCTTT. Translation: CSVVRRANTEAFF.

V and J are TRBV28 and TRBJ2-7, with 9 bases lining up with TRBD2. The CDR3 is 16 residues long. Germline V gene data show CDR1 as MDHEN and CDR2 as SYDVKM. The junction had 7 bases not matched to a gene; V was cut back by 1 base and J by 3 bases. CDR3 amino acids: CASSLSLAGADYEQYF. In DNA, the CDR3 is TGTGCCAGCAGTTTATCCTTAGCGGGAGCGGACTACGAGCAGTACTTC.

This clone was seen more than once but under ten times. The chain uses TRBV11-2 and TRBJ2-7; D is unresolved. The V gene's germline CDR1 is SGHAT and CDR2 FQNNGV. The V gene lost 1 base and the J gene lost 0 bases, with 7 bases spanning the gap. The CDR3 extends over 14 amino acids. DNA of the CDR3: TGTGCCAGCAGCTTAGTGGCAGTCTCCTACGAGCAGTACTTC. This gives the protein CASSLVAVSYEQYF.

CDR3 protein: CASSQKYEQYF. CDR3 in DNA: TGTGCCAGCAGCCAAAAATACGAGCAGTACTTC. The chain is built from TRBV28 and TRBJ2-7; D ambiguous. CDR3 length equals 11 residues. Deletions cut 6 bases from V and 4 bases from J, with 7 bases between. Per germline, CDR1 MDHEN and CDR2 SYDVKM.

This clone was found once. This sequence joins TRBV9 and TRBJ2-1; D might be TRBD2 (6 bases). CDR1 SGDLS and CDR2 YYNGEE come from the germline V gene. The CDR3 extends over 15 amino acids. With 0 bases removed from V and 2 bases from J, the gap between germline ends came to 9 bases. The CDR3 bases are TGTGCCAGCAGCGTAGGTGGCGGGGCCTACAATGAGCAGTTCTTC. Residues: CASSVGGGAYNEQFF.

This clone appeared once. The V call is TRBV29-1, the J call TRBJ2-5; TRBD1 is a possible D gene (6 bases). The V gene's germline CDR1 is SQVTM and CDR2 ANQGSEA. The CDR3 runs 14 residues. With 7 bases removed from V and 2 bases from J, the gap between germline ends came to 17 bases. Here the CDR3 reads CSAQARGGQETQYF. In nucleotides, the CDR3 is TGCAGCGCCCAAGCCAGGGGCGGTCAAGAGACCCAGTACTTC.

V usage is TRBV4-1 and J usage is TRBJ2-7, with TRBD2 identical over 10 bases. Trimming cost V 5 bases and J 5 bases; bases outside gene matches: 15. Per germline, CDR1 MGHRA and CDR2 YSYEKL. This CDR3 spans 17 amino acids. CDR3 sequence: CASSYRQPGLASHEQYF. In DNA form, the CDR3 reads TGCGCCAGCAGCTACCGACAGCCGGGACTAGCGTCCCACGAGCAGTACTTC.

This clone is a singleton in its sample. The chain is built from TRBV11-2 and TRBJ2-7; perhaps TRBD2 as D (7 bases). The V end was cut by 6 bases, the J end by 0 bases, with 15 bases between. This CDR3 spans 15 amino acids. Germline V lookup: CDR1 SGHAT, CDR2 FQNNGV. The CDR3 is CASRLGGVASYEQYF. The CDR3 DNA is TGTGCCAGCAGACTAGGGGGGGTTGCCTCCTACGAGCAGTACTTC.

The rearrangement uses TRBV2 and TRBJ1-5, with TRBD1 identical over 10 bases. V lost 2 bases, J lost 4 bases, and 2 bases stayed unmatched. This CDR3 contains 15 residues. Germline values: CDR1 SNHLY, CDR2 FYNNEI. The DNA of the CDR3 is TGTGCCAGCAGTGAAAGGACAGGGGGGAATCAGCCCCAGCATTTT. The encoded protein is CASSERTGGNQPQHF.

The gene calls are TRBV9 and TRBJ1-4; TRBD1 matches at 7 bases. There are 15 residues in the CDR3. Losses at the gene ends were 4 bases for V and 5 bases for J; bases not matched to a gene: 8. Germline V gene lookup returns CDR1 SGDLS and CDR2 YYNGEE. DNA of the CDR3: TGTGCCAGCAGCCCCTCAGGGGGGACGAATGAAAAACTGTTTTTT. This translates into CASSPSGGTNEKLFF.

The V and J genes are TRBV10-3 and TRBJ2-5, with 10 bases fitting TRBD1. Germline V CDR1 and CDR2: ENHRY, SYGVKD. The CDR3 has 15 amino acids. V was clipped by 4 bases and J by 3 bases; unmatched bases: 5. The CDR3 bases are TGTGCCATCAGTGCAACGGGACAGGGGAAAGAGACCCAGTACTTC. Translating it yields CAISATGQGKETQYF.

V and J are TRBV19 and TRBJ2-1, with 13 positions matching TRBD2. Germline V gives CDR1 LNHDA, CDR2 SQIVND (reference sequence). The CDR3 is 14 residues long. With V trimmed by 4 bases and J by 9 bases, 3 bases remained unmatched. DNA of the CDR3: TGTGCCAGTAGTACGGGACTAGCGGGAAGTGAGCAGTTCTTC. Encoded protein: CASSTGLAGSEQFF.

J is TRBJ2-1 and V is TRBV11-2; 8 bases line up with TRBD2. CDR3 length: 16 residues. Germline CDR1 and CDR2: SGHAT and FQNNGV. V lost 4 bases and J lost 4; bases outside the gene matches: 9. CDR3 sequence reads: CASSWRLVAGYNEQFF. Here the CDR3 DNA reads TGTGCCAGCAGCTGGAGATTAGTAGCGGGGTACAATGAGCAGTTCTTC.

The CDR3 DNA is TGTGCCAGCAGTTTCCTAGCGGGAGGGGAGCAGTTCTTC. Translation gives CASSFLAGGEQFF. The chain recombines TRBV27 with TRBJ2-1; 12 bases align to TRBD2. CDR1 and CDR2 (germline): MNHEY, SMNVEV (reference sequence). The junction had 1 base not matched to a gene; V was cut back by 3 bases and J by 10 bases. The CDR3 extends over 13 amino acids.

The chain links TRBV4-1 to TRBJ1-5, with TRBD1 identical over 7 bases. The CDR3 totals 16 residues. Trimming removed 0 bases from V and 1 base from J; junction bases left unmatched: 3. Germline V lookup: CDR1 MGHRA, CDR2 YSYEKL. CDR3 sequence reads: CASSQDARGSNQPQHF. The CDR3 nucleotides are TGCGCCAGCAGCCAAGATGCCAGGGGGAGCAATCAGCCCCAGCATTTT.

The chain employs TRBV5-1 and TRBJ2-3, with 13 positions matching TRBD2. The CDR3 runs 19 residues. V lost 0 bases to trimming and J lost 0 bases; unmatched junction nucleotides: 7. In germline, CDR1 is SGHRS, CDR2 YFSETQ. DNA for the CDR3: TGCGCCAGCAGCTTGGCAGGGACTAGCGGGACGACTAGCACAGATACGCAGTATTTT. It encodes CASSLAGTSGTTSTDTQYF.

The chain combines TRBV28 with TRBJ2-2; tentative D call: TRBD1 (5 bases). The germline V gene encodes CDR1 MDHEN and CDR2 SYDVKM. V was cut by 7 bases and J by 9 bases, with 15 bases left in between. The CDR3 contains 13 residues. This chain's CDR3 is CASTNSPDRELFF. DNA of the CDR3: TGTGCCAGCACTAATTCTCCGGACAGGGAGCTGTTTTTT.

The V gene is TRBV3-1 (or the pseudogene TRBV3-2), the J gene TRBJ1-2; D may be TRBD1 (6 bases). The CDR3 sequence is 17 residues long. From germline, CDR1 is LGHDT and CDR2 YNNKEL (reference sequence). V lost 0 bases and J lost 6, with 20 bases in between. The CDR3 DNA follows: TGTGCCAGCAGCCAAGATCTCCGAGTAAGGACAGCTAATGGCTACACCTTC. Translating gives CASSQDLRVRTANGYTF.

The J gene is TRBJ2-1, the V gene TRBV7-2; the D gene is possibly TRBD2 (5 bases). V dropped 0 bases and J dropped 5 bases, with 14 bases sitting between them. CDR1 and CDR2 from the germline V gene are SGHTA and FQGNSA. CDR3 size: 16 residues. The CDR3 DNA follows: TGTGCCAGCAGCTTAGCCGGGCTTATCGGGGACAATGAGCAGTTCTTC. It encodes CASSLAGLIGDNEQFF.

This clone was detected only a few times. The V gene is TRBV10-2, the J gene TRBJ1-2; a weak D match, TRBD1 (5 bases). The CDR3 length is 13 residues. Trimming shortened V by 6 bases and J by 3 bases, and 11 bases separated the two germline ends. Per the germline V gene, CDR1 is WSHSY and CDR2 is SAAADI. CDR3 region: CASRGRVDYGYTF. The CDR3 nucleotides are TGCGCCAGCAGGGGCAGGGTTGACTATGGCTACACCTTC.

V and J are TRBV5-4 and TRBJ2-3; 9 nucleotides align to TRBD1. The V gene end was trimmed by 3 bases and the J gene end by 5 bases; junction bases not matched to a gene: 7. The length of the CDR3 is 15 residues. The germline V gene encodes CDR1 SGHNT and CDR2 YYREEE (reference sequence). The CDR3 DNA reads as TGTGCCAGCAGCTCAAGACAGGGGGTATTAGATACGCAGTATTTT. It codes for CASSSRQGVLDTQYF.

The chain joins TRBV9 to TRBJ2-4, with 8 bases identical to TRBD1. The CDR3 covers 14 residues. The junction had 9 bases not matched to a gene; V was cut back by 4 bases and J by 9 bases. Per the germline V gene, CDR1 is SGDLS and CDR2 is YYNGEE. The CDR3 DNA follows: TGTGCCAGCAGCCCTAGGACAGGGTACAGCATTCAGTACTTC. Translated: CASSPRTGYSIQYF.

The chain couples TRBV6-6 to TRBJ2-1; a possible D gene is TRBD2 (5 bases). The V gene lost 6 bases and the J gene lost 9 bases, with 12 bases spanning the gap. The CDR3 consists of 12 residues. Germline CDR1 MNHNY, CDR2 SVGAGI (reference sequence). CDR3 DNA sequence: TGTGCCAGCAGCCACTCACGGGGTGAGCAGTTCTTC. It encodes CASSHSRGEQFF.

V gene TRBV19 combines with J gene TRBJ1-5; possible D gene TRBD1, 5 bases. CDR1 LNHDA and CDR2 SQIVND come from the germline V gene (reference sequence). The CDR3 sequence is 16 residues long. V was trimmed by 0 bases and J by 5 bases, leaving 14 bases between them. Here the CDR3 DNA reads TGTGCCAGTAGTATAGATCATCTACCGGGGGATCAGCCCCAGCATTTT. Protein product: CASSIDHLPGDQPQHF.

The V call is TRBV7-9, the J call TRBJ2-2; 7 bases fit TRBD1. CDR3 length: 15 amino acids. The germline gives CDR1 SEHNR, CDR2 FQNEAQ (reference sequence). V shed 4 bases and J 5 bases; nucleotides not matched to a gene: 7. The CDR3, as DNA: TGTGCCAGCAGCTGGTCGGGACAGAGGACCGGGGAGCTGTTTTTT. As protein: CASSWSGQRTGELFF.

This chain connects TRBV3-1 (or the pseudogene TRBV3-2) to TRBJ2-7; D is ambiguous. V was cut by 1 base and J by 4 bases, with 5 bases left in between. Germline V gene data show CDR1 as LGHDT and CDR2 as YNNKEL (reference sequence). The CDR3 is 12 amino acids. CDR3 residues: CASSQVSYEQYF. CDR3 nucleotides: TGTGCCAGCAGCCAAGTTTCATACGAGCAGTACTTC.